The source of this TCR beta chain is a study of regulatory T cells in long-lasting Graves disease. The study, taken as a whole, reports: TRBV28, TRBJ1-2 and TRBJ2-5 were favored in persistent disease.

The V end was cut by 3 bases, the J end by 4 bases, with 12 bases between. Germline V gene lookup returns CDR1 SNHLY and CDR2 FYNNEI. CDR3 size: 14 residues. In this sample, this clonotype turned up a few times. Antigen unknown. Sample time point: newly diagnosed GD, antithyroid drugs for less than 3 months. PBMCs were the source of the RNA used for TCR sequencing. Combining iRepertoire HTBI primers with Arm-PCR of CDR3 regions, the authors built TCR beta libraries. MiXCR was run by TCRdb on the multiplex PCR reads, yielding one entry per CDR3 protein. The table lists around 450,000 distinct CDR3 sequences, 15% to 20% of them singletons. This sample also appeared in a second study, on T cells in Graves' hyperthyroidism and ophthalmopathy.

The sequence was obtained from a man aged 40-50 years with Graves disease. The gene calls are TRBV2 and TRBJ2-5, with D perhaps matching TRBD2 (5 bases). The source was peripheral blood mononuclear cells (PBMCs), collected at new diagnosis, from a patient treated with antithyroid drugs. The chain's CDR3 is CASSEEIARETQYF. The CDR3 bases are TGTGCCAGCAGTGAGGAAATAGCGAGAGAGACCCAGTACTTC.